These 32 T cell receptor beta chains originate from one sample sequenced in a study of T-cell reconstitution after alpha-beta-depleted transplantation in children. Unique molecular identifiers were incorporated during preparation of the TCRbeta library. TCRdb re-called the PCR reads with MiXCR, one entry per CDR3 protein. Of hundreds of thousands of distinct CDR3 sequences in the sample, roughly 14% were seen once. This sample comprised PBMCs, obtained before TCRalphabeta/CD19-depleted stem cell transplant. All receptors come from a girl aged 2-10 years with congenital amegakaryocytic thrombocytopenia, due to receive a stem cell transplant.

The table lists this clonotype with many counts. V gene TRBV7-9 combines with J gene TRBJ2-1, with 9 bases aligning to TRBD2. Germline CDR1 SEHNR, CDR2 FQNEAQ (reference sequence). The CDR3 sequence is 15 residues long. V was clipped by 5 bases and J by 6 bases; unmatched bases: 8. CDR3 in amino acids: CASSQTSGGGNEQFF. DNA for the CDR3: TGTGCCAGCAGCCAGACTAGCGGAGGGGGCAATGAGCAGTTCTTC.

The chain has TRBV5-4 and TRBJ2-7; no reliable D call. The CDR3 runs 15 residues. V gave up 0 bases and J gave up 1 base, with 11 bases separating them. Germline-derived CDR1 and CDR2 are SGHNT and YYREEE (reference sequence). CDR3 coding DNA: TGTGCCAGCAGCTTGGGCGGAGTGAAGTCCTACGAGCAGTACTTC. Protein sequence: CASSLGGVKSYEQYF. The variable domain in full, completed from reference TRBV5-4 and TRBJ2-7, reads ETGVTQSPTHLIKTRGQQVTLRCSSQSGHNTVSWYQQALGQGPQFIFQYYREEENGRGNFPPRFSGLQFPNYSSELNVNALELDDSALYLCASSLGGVKSYEQYFGPGTRLTVT.

This sequence joins TRBV2 and TRBJ2-5, with D perhaps matching TRBD1 (6 bases). V lost 2 bases and J lost 5, with 15 bases in between. CDR3 length: 15 amino acids. Germline V CDR1 and CDR2: SNHLY, FYNNEI. The CDR3 DNA sequence: TGTGCCAGCAGTGAACCAATAACAGGGTTGGAGACCCAGTACTTC. This codes for CASSEPITGLETQYF.

The CDR3 region has the DNA TGCAGCGTTGATCAACAGAATGTAGCGGATACGCAGTATTTT. It is translated as CSVDQQNVADTQYF. The V and J genes are TRBV29-1 and TRBJ2-3; D perhaps matches TRBD2 (5 bases). Trimming cost V 3 bases and J 6 bases, with 16 bases left between them. Germline CDR1 SQVTM, CDR2 ANQGSEA. CDR3 length: 14 residues.

The chain employs TRBV5-5 and TRBJ2-7; D uncertain. The CDR3 is 14 residues long. CDR1 is SGHKS and CDR2 is YYEKEE in the germline V gene (reference sequence). Trimming took off 4 bases at V and 3 bases at J, with 14 bases between the two ends. In DNA form, the CDR3 reads TGTGCCAGCAGCACCCTGACGGTCGTCTACGAGCAGTACTTC. This encodes CASSTLTVVYEQYF. Combining the CDR3 with reference TRBV5-5 and TRBJ2-7 gives the whole variable domain DAGVTQSPTHLIKTRGQQVTLRCSPISGHKSVSWYQQVLGQGPQFIFQYYEKEERGRGNFPDRFSARQFPNYSSELNVNALLLGDSALYLCASSTLTVVYEQYFGPGTRLTVT.

This clonotype was recorded at least ten times. The chain combines TRBV6-2 or TRBV6-3 with TRBJ2-1; tentative D call: TRBD2 (6 bases). V shed 11 bases and J shed 0 bases, with 14 bases lying between them. This CDR3 spans 14 amino acids. Germline lookup yields CDR1 MNHEY and CDR2 SVGEGT. The CDR3 region has the DNA TGTGCCGGGGCCGGGACTCCCTCCTACAATGAGCAGTTCTTC. It yields the protein CAGAGTPSYNEQFF.

This clonotype was recorded many times. The rearrangement joins TRBV10-3 to TRBJ2-5; D call uncertain. In germline, CDR1 is ENHRY, CDR2 SYGVKD. The germline V and J ends were trimmed by 4 bases and 2 bases, with 8 bases remaining between them. The CDR3 is made up of 13 amino acids. CDR3 bases: TGTGCCATCAGTGCTTCGGTGCAAGAGACCCAGTACTTC. Translating gives CAISASVQETQYF.

This clonotype was counted many times. J is TRBJ1-1 and V is TRBV20-1; D gene ambiguous. The CDR3 length is 14 residues. The germline V and J ends were trimmed by 1 base and 3 bases, with 12 bases remaining between them. The germline V gene has CDR1 DFQATT and CDR2 SNEGSKA (reference sequence). Written as DNA, the CDR3 is TGCAGTGCTAGAGCGTTATACCGGGACACTGAAGCTTTCTTT. This encodes CSARALYRDTEAFF.

The CDR3 spells CASSYPGGPQETQYF. The CDR3 coding sequence is TGTGCCAGCAGTTACCCGGGAGGGCCCCAAGAGACCCAGTACTTC. The gene calls are TRBV6-5 and TRBJ2-5, with 8 bases aligning to TRBD2. Germline V lookup: CDR1 MNHEY, CDR2 SVGAGI. V trimming: 2 bases; J trimming: 1 base; junction bases outside the gene matches: 3. This CDR3 has 15 residues.

The V gene is TRBV6-6, the J gene TRBJ2-7; D unresolved. Trimming removed 2 bases from V and 5 bases from J, with 7 bases in between. This CDR3 is built from 12 residues. Per the germline V gene, CDR1 is MNHNY and CDR2 is SVGAGI (reference sequence). The CDR3 bases are TGTGCCAGCAGTTACGCGTCCGACGAGCAGTACTTC. Translating it yields CASSYASDEQYF.

The V gene is TRBV30, the J gene TRBJ2-1; D remains unclear. Deletions cut 1 base from V and 0 bases from J, with 10 bases between. Germline lookup yields CDR1 GTSNPN and CDR2 SVGIG (reference sequence). The length of the CDR3 is 15 residues. The CDR3 reads CAWSGPGGSYNEQFF. The CDR3 coding sequence is TGTGCCTGGAGTGGGCCGGGTGGCTCCTACAATGAGCAGTTCTTC.

This clonotype was counted ten times or more. The chain links TRBV5-1 to TRBJ1-3; D not resolved. The CDR3 has 16 amino acids. V lost 0 bases and J lost 0, with 10 bases in between. The germline V gene encodes CDR1 SGHRS and CDR2 YFSETQ. The CDR3 DNA reads as TGCGCCAGCAGCTTGGAAGGAATCTACTCTGGAAACACCATATATTTT. Translation gives CASSLEGIYSGNTIYF.

This clonotype was counted at least ten times. V gene TRBV29-1 combines with J gene TRBJ2-5; possibly TRBD1 for D (5 bases). From germline, CDR1 is SQVTM and CDR2 ANQGSEA. Trimming stripped 4 bases from V and 5 bases from J, with 14 bases between. The length of the CDR3 is 13 residues. In DNA, the CDR3 is TGCAGCGTTGTACCGACCAGGGCGGAGACCCAGTACTTC. Protein sequence: CSVVPTRAETQYF.

CDR3 region: CSARRDMGSEKLFF. The CDR3 bases are TGCAGTGCTCGAAGGGACATGGGGAGTGAAAAACTGTTTTTT. This rearrangement joins TRBV20-1 to TRBJ1-4; a weak D match, TRBD1 (6 bases). Trimming left V 5 bases short and J 7 bases short, with 17 bases between. The CDR3 has 14 amino acids. Germline assignment: CDR1 DFQATT and CDR2 SNEGSKA (reference sequence).

J is TRBJ1-6 and V is TRBV27; TRBD1 might be the D (6 bases). The CDR3 runs to 16 residues. Germline V gene lookup returns CDR1 MNHEY and CDR2 SMNVEV (reference sequence). V was pared by 1 base and J by 5 bases, with 12 bases between. The CDR3 region has the DNA TGTGCCAGCAGTTTATTACAGGGTCTGAATAATTCACCCCTCCACTTT. Its protein is CASSLLQGLNNSPLHF.

This clonotype came up a few times. The chain combines TRBV5-1 with TRBJ2-2, with 10 bases identical to TRBD1. V shed 4 bases and J 2 bases; nucleotides not matched to a gene: 11. There are 18 residues in the CDR3. CDR1 and CDR2 (germline): SGHRS, YFSETQ. CDR3 coding DNA: TGCGCCAGCAGCCACACTCGGGGACAGGGGTCTAACACCGGGGAGCTGTTTTTT. Its protein product is CASSHTRGQGSNTGELFF.

This clonotype came up many times. The rearrangement uses TRBV10-3 and TRBJ1-2; 7 nucleotides line up with TRBD1. Germline V lookup: CDR1 ENHRY, CDR2 SYGVKD. The CDR3 is 15 amino acids. J lost 4 bases, V lost 6 bases, and 11 bases had no gene match. The CDR3, as DNA: TGTGCCATCAGGACGGACAGGACGGGGAGCTATGGCTACACCTTC. Translation: CAIRTDRTGSYGYTF.

This clonotype has a count of ten or more. The rearrangement links TRBV20-1 to TRBJ2-3, with 7 bases fitting TRBD2. J was trimmed by 3 bases and V by 0 bases; bases with no gene match: 12. The CDR3 is 17 amino acids. Germline CDR1 reads DFQATT; CDR2 reads SNEGSKA (reference sequence). CDR3 sequence: CSARDGRLAELTDTQYF. DNA for the CDR3: TGCAGTGCTAGAGATGGCAGGCTAGCGGAGTTGACAGATACGCAGTATTTT.

This chain uses TRBV5-6 with TRBJ2-6; D is ambiguous. V shed 2 bases and J shed 0 bases, with 9 bases lying between them. The CDR3 covers 16 residues. In germline, CDR1 is SGHDT, CDR2 YYEEEE. This chain's CDR3 is CASSLRVVSGANVLTF. As DNA, the CDR3 is TGTGCCAGCAGCTTAAGAGTGGTCTCTGGGGCCAACGTCCTGACTTTC.

This clonotype has a handful of counts. The chain has TRBV10-3 and TRBJ2-7, with TRBD2 matching 11 bases. The CDR3 has 12 amino acids. Germline CDR1 ENHRY, CDR2 SYGVKD. V trimming: 10 bases; J trimming: 5 bases; junction bases outside the gene matches: 4. CDR3 in amino acids: CATQLAGDEQYF. The CDR3 nucleotides are TGTGCCACCCAACTAGCGGGAGACGAGCAGTACTTC.

This clonotype was counted between two and nine times. This chain uses TRBV5-1 with TRBJ2-7; 13 bases map to TRBD2. Germline lookup yields CDR1 SGHRS and CDR2 YFSETQ. J was trimmed by 3 bases and V by 7 bases; bases with no gene match: 7. CDR3 size: 15 residues. CDR3 amino acids: CASRLGTSGIYEQYF. CDR3 nucleotide sequence: TGCGCCAGCCGCCTAGGGACTAGCGGGATCTACGAGCAGTACTTC. The complete variable domain, with remaining parts taken from reference TRBV5-1 and TRBJ2-7, reads KAGVTQTPRYLIKTRGQQVTLSCSPISGHRSVSWYQQTPGQGLQFLFEYFSETQRNKGNFPGRFSGRQFSNSRSEMNVSTLELGDSALYLCASRLGTSGIYEQYFGPGTRLTVT.

The V call is TRBV11-2, the J call TRBJ2-1; a weak D match, TRBD1 (5 bases). V lost 5 bases and J lost 2, with 10 bases in between. The CDR3 extends over 14 amino acids. Germline loops: CDR1 SGHAT, CDR2 FQNNGV. This CDR3 is CASSPLTAYNEQFF. The DNA of the CDR3 is TGTGCCAGCAGCCCCCTGACAGCCTACAATGAGCAGTTCTTC.

This clonotype was counted ten times or more. The chain joins TRBV5-1 to TRBJ2-1; D is unclear. Trimming left V 0 bases short and J 8 bases short, with 18 bases between. This CDR3 region has 16 residues. CDR1 is SGHRS, CDR2 YFSETQ, per germline. The chain's CDR3 is CASSLEFWAPRHEQFF. CDR3 DNA: TGCGCCAGCAGCTTGGAATTCTGGGCCCCTAGGCATGAGCAGTTCTTC.

The chain has TRBV28 and TRBJ2-3; the D gene is possibly TRBD2 (5 bases). V lost 5 bases to trimming and J lost 7 bases, with 22 bases between them. The CDR3 extends over 16 amino acids. Germline CDR1 is MDHEN and CDR2 is SYDVKM. CDR3 in DNA: TGTGCCAGCAGTCCACGGGATGGGCGGAAATACTATACGCAGTATTTT. This translates into CASSPRDGRKYYTQYF.

Turning to this clonotype: A read error may be the cause here, since a much bigger clone is one base away. The V gene is TRBV20-1, the J gene TRBJ2-1, with 8 bases that match TRBD2. Trimming cost V 5 bases and J 11 bases; bases outside gene matches: 11. This CDR3 contains 13 residues. Looked up from germline, CDR1 is DFQATT and CDR2 is SNEGSKA (reference sequence). CDR3 nucleotide sequence: TGCAGTGCTCCGACTAGCGCAAATGGTAAGCAGTTCTTC. Translating gives CSAPTSANGKQFF.

This clonotype was detected ten times or more. The V and J genes are TRBV5-1 and TRBJ2-7; D is unclear. The V and J ends lost 4 bases and 3 bases respectively, with 8 bases between them. The CDR3 has 12 amino acids. CDR1 is SGHRS and CDR2 is YFSETQ in the germline V gene. The DNA of the CDR3 is TGCGCCAGCAGCCCACGATTCTACGAGCAGTACTTC. It is translated as CASSPRFYEQYF.

The V call is TRBV28, the J call TRBJ2-1, with a tentative D call TRBD1 (5 bases). Germline CDR1 MDHEN, CDR2 SYDVKM. CDR3 length: 15 amino acids. V gave up 3 bases and J gave up 5 bases, with 14 bases separating them. The CDR3 coding sequence is TGTGCCAGCAGTTTCCTGGGCAGGGATAACAATGAGCAGTTCTTC. It codes for CASSFLGRDNNEQFF. Full variable domain (outside the CDR3, taken from reference TRBV28 and TRBJ2-1): DVKVTQSSRYLVKRTGEKVFLECVQDMDHENMFWYRQDPGLGLRLIYFSYDVKMKEKGDIPEGYSVSREKKERFSLILESASTNQTSMYLCASSFLGRDNNEQFFGPGTRLTVL.

The rearrangement uses TRBV2 and TRBJ2-7; 8 bases agree with TRBD1. The length of the CDR3 is 14 residues. Germline CDR1 SNHLY, CDR2 FYNNEI. With 4 bases clipped from V and 4 bases from J, the junction kept 6 bases outside the gene matches. The CDR3 nucleotides read TGTGCCAGCAGTGGAGGACAGGGTTCATACGAGCAGTACTTC. Protein: CASSGGQGSYEQYF. The full variable domain, its missing parts supplied by reference TRBV2 and TRBJ2-7, is EPEVTQTPSHQVTQMGQEVILRCVPISNHLYFYWYRQILGQKVEFLVSFYNNEISEKSEIFDDQFSVERPDGSNFTLKIRSTKLEDSAMYFCASSGGQGSYEQYFGPGTRLTVT.

This clonotype has only a few counts. The chain recombines TRBV5-8 with TRBJ2-2, with D hard to call. Germline loops: CDR1 SGHTS, CDR2 YDEGEE. This CDR3 has 17 residues. Trimming stripped 4 bases from V and 3 bases from J, with 19 bases between. CDR3 nucleotides: TGTGCCAGCAGCCCTCCCCTTGGTGAGCCGTACACCGGGGAGCTGTTTTTT. This gives the protein CASSPPLGEPYTGELFF.

The chain couples TRBV20-1 to TRBJ2-1; 10 bases are a match to TRBD2. V dropped 8 bases and J dropped 7; count of bases not matched to a gene: 11. Germline CDR1 DFQATT, CDR2 SNEGSKA (reference sequence). The CDR3 contains 14 residues. For the CDR3, the DNA is TGCAGTACACCTAAGCGGGAGGGTTTTAATGAGCAGTTCTTC. Amino acid sequence: CSTPKREGFNEQFF.

The table lists this clonotype with many counts. This sequence joins TRBV20-1 and TRBJ2-3; D gene ambiguous. The germline gives CDR1 DFQATT, CDR2 SNEGSKA (reference sequence). Trimming removed 3 bases from V and 0 bases from J, with 16 bases in between. This CDR3 is built from 16 residues. The CDR3 reads CSARGLLAESTDTQYF. The CDR3 coding sequence is TGCAGTGCTAGGGGGTTGTTGGCGGAGAGCACAGATACGCAGTATTTT.

This clonotype occurred many times. V usage is TRBV15 and J usage is TRBJ2-2, with a tentative D call TRBD2 (6 bases). This CDR3 has 15 amino acids. V lost 3 bases and J 2 bases, leaving 10 bases between the germline ends. The germline CDR1 and CDR2 sequences are LNHNV and YYDKDF (reference sequence). The CDR3 region is CATSRGLANTGELFF. The CDR3 region has the DNA TGTGCCACCAGCAGGGGACTTGCCAACACCGGGGAGCTGTTTTTT.